A single sample is the source of the 11 T cell receptor beta chains below, sequenced in a study of OX40 agonist ivuxolimab in advanced cancers. The library was prepared using the immunoSEQ multiplex PCR assay. Here the immuneACCESS table is served through TCRdb, limited to in-frame sequences with V and J called. Missing clones are a known gap in these copies; in checked studies unresolved V genes cover under half, and the rest lacks a known reason. This sample holds 80,000 to 85,000 clones; around 84% were observed only once. The leading ten clones occupy 6.6% of the sample. The sample here was CD4+ or CD8+ T cells sorted from blood, taken in a trial of the OX40 agonist ivuxolimab. Receptors originate from an adult with an advanced solid tumor such as melanoma, head and neck, liver or kidney cancer.

The chain couples TRBV27 to TRBJ1-5; 8 nucleotides match TRBD1. Germline V gene sequence: CDR1 MNHEY, CDR2 SMNVEV (reference sequence). The CDR3 totals 14 residues. The V and J ends lost 6 bases and 7 bases, in that order; junction bases with no gene match: 8. CDR3 residues: CASSLQGASQPQHF. The CDR3 DNA follows: TGTGCCAGCAGCCTCCAGGGGGCAAGCCAGCCCCAGCATTTT.

This clone was seen a handful of times. This sequence joins TRBV6-5 and TRBJ1-1, with D possibly being TRBD1 (6 bases). Between the trimmed V and J ends, which lost 3 bases and 1 base, there was a span of 15 bases. CDR1 MNHEY and CDR2 SVGAGI come from the germline V gene. This CDR3 has 16 amino acids. The CDR3: CASSYFQGTKNTEAFF. Written as DNA, the CDR3 is TGTGCCAGCAGTTATTTCCAGGGGACCAAGAACACTGAAGCTTTCTTT.

The gene calls are TRBV7-8 and TRBJ2-1; no firm D call. V dropped 7 bases and J dropped 0 bases, with 13 bases sitting between them. In germline, CDR1 is SGHVS, CDR2 FQNEAQ. This CDR3 spans 15 amino acids. CDR3 nucleotides: TGTGCCAGCACCCCAACCCGGTACTCCTACAATGAGCAGTTCTTC. Amino acid sequence: CASTPTRYSYNEQFF.

Turning to this clone: A clone one base away is much larger, so this may be a read error. In the same sample, other DNA sequences code for this CDR3. The J gene is TRBJ1-1, the V gene TRBV4-1, with TRBD1 as a possible D gene (6 bases). Germline-derived CDR1 and CDR2 are MGHRA and YSYEKL. The CDR3 is 15 residues long. With 2 bases removed from V and 6 bases from J, the gap between germline ends came to 16 bases. CDR3 protein: CASSQWTGQGAEAFF. For the CDR3, the DNA is TGCGCCAGCAGCCAATGGACGGGACAAGGGGCTGAAGCTTTCTTT.

The chain joins TRBV27 to TRBJ2-3, with no clear D. The length of the CDR3 is 15 residues. V was trimmed by 3 bases and J by 2 bases, leaving 12 bases between them. Germline CDR1 is MNHEY and CDR2 is SMNVEV (reference sequence). CDR3 sequence reads: CASSFRASLTDTQYF. CDR3 DNA sequence: TGTGCCAGCAGTTTCCGGGCCAGTCTCACAGATACGCAGTATTTT.

This clone was seen once. The chain uses TRBV30 and TRBJ2-7; a possible D gene is TRBD1 (5 bases). The germline CDR1 and CDR2 sequences are GTSNPN and SVGIG (reference sequence). Trimming pared 0 bases from V and 3 bases from J, leaving 15 bases between. The CDR3 runs to 15 residues. CDR3 region: CAWSVVRWGIYEQYF. CDR3 in DNA: TGTGCCTGGAGTGTAGTGAGGTGGGGCATCTACGAGCAGTACTTC.

The chain has TRBV7-2 and TRBJ2-2; D is unresolved. Germline V gives CDR1 SGHTA, CDR2 FQGNSA. There are 14 residues in the CDR3. The V end lost 3 bases, the J end lost 4 bases, and 9 bases lay between the germline ends. CDR3 sequence (DNA): TGTGCCAGCAGCTTTGGTACGATCACCGGGGAGCTGTTTTTT. This codes for CASSFGTITGELFF.

This clone is a singleton in its sample. The CDR3 is CASSRGYGANVLTF. CDR3 coding DNA: TGTGCCAGCAGCCGGGGGTATGGGGCCAACGTCCTGACTTTC. This chain connects TRBV14 to TRBJ2-6; TRBD1 or TRBD2 may be the D gene (5 bases each). This CDR3 comprises 14 residues. In germline, CDR1 is SGHDN, CDR2 FVKESK. V lost 4 bases, J lost 3 bases, and 7 bases lay in between.

This rearrangement joins TRBV19 to TRBJ2-1; D ambiguous. V shed 10 bases and J shed 5 bases, with 21 bases lying between them. Germline values: CDR1 LNHDA, CDR2 SQIVND (reference sequence). The CDR3 has 15 residues. The CDR3 DNA sequence: TGTGCCACTCGAGCAACCCCCGGCGACGACAATGAGCAGTTCTTC. Protein sequence: CATRATPGDDNEQFF.

In its sample, this clone was seen a few times. The chain carries TRBV19 and TRBJ1-2; D is possibly TRBD1 (5 bases). The germline V gene has CDR1 LNHDA and CDR2 SQIVND (reference sequence). The CDR3 spans 15 residues. Trimming shortened V by 7 bases and J by 8 bases, and 23 bases separated the two germline ends. CDR3 sequence: CASNPAPDSLLGYTF. Here the CDR3 DNA reads TGTGCCAGTAACCCCGCCCCCGACAGCTTACTCGGCTACACCTTC.

This chain joins TRBV18 and TRBJ1-2; 9 positions match TRBD1. Looked up from germline, CDR1 is KGHSH and CDR2 is LQKENI. CDR3 length: 15 amino acids. Trimming cost V 1 base and J 7 bases; bases outside gene matches: 7. CDR3 DNA sequence: TGTGCCAGCTCACCACTCACGGACAGGGGCCTTGGCTACACCTTC. It yields the protein CASSPLTDRGLGYTF. Based on the CDR3 plus reference TRBV18 and TRBJ1-2, the full variable domain is NAGVMQNPRHLVRRRGQEARLRCSPMKGHSHVYWYRQLPEEGLKFMVYLQKENIIDESGMPKERFSAEFPKEGPSILRIQQVVRGDSAAYFCASSPLTDRGLGYTFGSGTRLTVV.